This T cell receptor beta chain was captured by sequencing in a study of shared clonotypes between healthy human individuals (dated by TCRdb to about 2020). In terms of the full investigation: A few men and a couple of women, aged 18 to 49 years, made up the cohort. For each donor, CD4 naive and CD4 memory were each run on three plates, CD8 naive on two plates, and CD8 memory on one plate. Libraries were prepared and TCR repertoires were sequenced by different laboratories using diverse techniques, in order to increase sequencing depth and limit assay-specific biases. To estimate repertoire size and how much clonotypes are shared between individuals, the study performed deep sequencing of blood TCR repertoires from five healthy adults. Each donor's leukapheresis produced roughly between about 0.85 and 10 billion PBMCs.

With respect to this clone: Its antigen specificity is not known. Per-base quality was not reported, and no clone a single base away is much larger than it.

Using the deep immunoSEQ assay, multiplex PCR amplified TCR CDR3 regions from genomic DNA. Extracted genomic DNA from each cell subset was spread evenly across all wells of several immunoSEQ 96-well plates, with each plate serving as a replicate. Each replicate PCR for sorted subsets received roughly 200 ng genomic DNA, equal to tens of thousands of T cell genomes. Purified libraries were quantified with a Qubit 3.0 fluorometer, sized on a Bioanalyzer 2100, and re-quantified with the KAPA Library Quantification kit. Every immunoSEQ 96-well plate was sequenced on a separate single-read 150-cycle Illumina NextSeq 550 flow cell. In the source study's methods: Because the immunoSEQ output held only junctional sequences and lacked quality scores, the filtering could not match the filtering applied to full-length reads. To assign V/J genes and CDR3, sequences were annotated against IMGT germline references using PyIR, a Python wrapper for IgBLAST v1.9. Reads with weak V/J assignments (E-value above 1e-6), missing CDR3, stop codons, out-of-frame junctions, or ambiguous translated residues were removed. A V3J clonotype was defined by an identical inferred V gene, J gene, and CDR3 amino acid sequence. To compute the percentage overlap between repertoires, the number of shared unique clonotypes was divided by the size of the smaller repertoire. Repertoire richness was assessed with RTK rarefaction, the Chao1 estimator, and Recon v2.1 estimates of unobserved clonotypes. Generation probabilities for all TCRbeta clonotypes obtained by the gDNA method from a handful of donors were computed using OLGA. This immuneACCESS table, as held by TCRdb, lists in-frame sequences with V and J called but not all clones. Of the missing ones, under half trace to an unresolved V gene in checked studies; the others have no known cause. V and J calls and clone size follow that table, whereas D and trimming were derived from the DNA. The sample profile shows about 2 million clones; about 95% of them were found once. Of the sample, roughly 1% is held by the ten largest clones.

What the work shows at the level of the full study, not this receptor alone: Incomplete sequencing was indicated by rarefaction of sorted-subset datasets, despite the large sequencing depth. Because the study included only a small number of donors, the genetic and exposure-history diversity represented was limited. Sampling was restricted to blood, and TCR repertoires in tissues likely differ from the TCR repertoires found in blood. Estimated clonotype richness was generally larger for naive than for memory subsets. Higher generation probabilities were observed for clonotypes shared by all four sorted-subset donors than for non-shared clonotypes. When several donors were compared, the shared fraction of clonotypes was 5% to 6.5% for naive CD4, less than 4% for naive CD8, 2% to 2.5% for memory CD4, and 0.3% to 0.5% for memory CD8. Pairwise subsampling led to the expectation that sequencing depth would affect the degree of clonotype sharing among donors.

CD8 naive samples consisted of CD45RO-negative cells that were positively selected for CCR7, yielding a CD45RA+CCR7+ population without TemRA cells. Donors were healthy HIV-negative adults with no recently reported acute infections or vaccinations. Only Caucasian adults living in Nashville, Tennessee, USA were represented among the donors. After blood collection by leukapheresis, PBMCs were isolated using Ficoll-Histopaque density gradient centrifugation and then cryopreserved in the vapor phase of liquid nitrogen. Analytical flow cytometry was used to check the purity and quantity of every magnetically sorted T cell population. From each sorted fraction, genomic DNA was isolated and quantified by UV absorbance on a Nanodrop 2000c. V loses 1 base at its end and J loses 4 bases; junction bases beyond the gene matches: 3. CDR1 SGHVS and CDR2 FNYEAQ were looked up in the germline V gene. The CDR3 has 15 amino acids, counting the end cysteine and phenylalanine. The CDR3 DNA has 45 bases and is translated from base 1.

Specimen: naive CD8+ T cells sorted from blood. Explained via the paper, the cell subset or site label denotes: CD45RA+CCR7+. The rearrangement combines TRBV7-6 with TRBJ2-1, with 8 bases in between that match TRBD2. The TCR was taken from a man between 18 and 35 years old in good health. The DNA sequence is TGTGCCAGCAGCTTAGGACTAGCGCAGTACAATGAGCAGTTCTTC. It codes for CASSLGLAQYNEQFF.